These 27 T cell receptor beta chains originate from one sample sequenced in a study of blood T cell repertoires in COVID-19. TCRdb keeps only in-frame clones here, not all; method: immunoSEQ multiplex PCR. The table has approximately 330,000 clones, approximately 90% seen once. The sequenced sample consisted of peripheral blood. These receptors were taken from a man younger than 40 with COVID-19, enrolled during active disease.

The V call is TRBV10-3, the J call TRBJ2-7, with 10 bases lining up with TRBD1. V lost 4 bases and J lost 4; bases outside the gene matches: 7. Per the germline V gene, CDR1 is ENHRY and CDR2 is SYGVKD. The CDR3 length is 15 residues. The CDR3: CAISVTGGALYEQYF. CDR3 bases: TGTGCCATCAGTGTGACAGGGGGCGCATTGTACGAGCAGTACTTC.

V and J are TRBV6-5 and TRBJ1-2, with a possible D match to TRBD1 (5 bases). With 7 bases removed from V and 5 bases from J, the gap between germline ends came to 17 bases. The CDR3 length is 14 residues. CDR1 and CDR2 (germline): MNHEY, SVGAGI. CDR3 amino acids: CASNLERGRYGYTF. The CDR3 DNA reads TGTGCCAGCAATTTGGAAAGGGGTCGGTATGGCTACACCTTC.

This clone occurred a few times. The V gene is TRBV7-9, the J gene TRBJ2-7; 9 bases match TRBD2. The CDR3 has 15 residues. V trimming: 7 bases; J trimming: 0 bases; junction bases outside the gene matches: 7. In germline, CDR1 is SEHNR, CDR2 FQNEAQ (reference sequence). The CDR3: CASTPAGGSSYEQYF. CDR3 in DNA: TGTGCCAGCACCCCGGCGGGAGGGAGCTCCTACGAGCAGTACTTC.

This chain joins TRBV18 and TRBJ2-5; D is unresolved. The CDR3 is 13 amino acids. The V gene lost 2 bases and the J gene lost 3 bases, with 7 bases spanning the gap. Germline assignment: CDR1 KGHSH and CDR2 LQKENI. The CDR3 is CASSPSQEETQYF. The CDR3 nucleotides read TGTGCCAGCTCACCATCTCAGGAAGAGACCCAGTACTTC.

CDR3 DNA sequence: TGTGCCAGCTCACCCGGACTAGCGGATTCCTACGAGCAGTACTTC. Translated: CASSPGLADSYEQYF. The chain uses TRBV18 and TRBJ2-7, with 10 positions matching TRBD2. Losses at the gene ends were 3 bases for V and 1 base for J; bases not matched to a gene: 3. Germline CDR1 is KGHSH and CDR2 is LQKENI. The CDR3 runs to 15 residues.

Written as DNA, the CDR3 is TGCAGCGTTACCGGGGGATTGAACACTGAAGCTTTCTTT. It codes for CSVTGGLNTEAFF. The J gene is TRBJ1-1, the V gene TRBV29-1, with D possibly TRBD1 on 5 matching bases. Trimming took 5 bases from V and 0 from J, leaving 10 bases between them. CDR3 length: 13 residues. CDR1 is SQVTM and CDR2 is ANQGSEA in the germline V gene.

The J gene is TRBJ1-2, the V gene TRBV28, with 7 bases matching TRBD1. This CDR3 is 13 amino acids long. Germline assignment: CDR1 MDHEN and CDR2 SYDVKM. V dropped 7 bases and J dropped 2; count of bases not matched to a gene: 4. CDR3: CASTTTGNYGYTF. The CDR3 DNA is TGTGCCAGCACCACGACAGGGAACTATGGCTACACCTTC.

CDR3 DNA sequence: TGTGCCAGCAGCCAAGGAATCCGGGGGGACAACACCATATATTTT. It yields the protein CASSQGIRGDNTIYF. This chain connects TRBV3-1 (or the pseudogene TRBV3-2) to TRBJ1-3, with a tentative D call TRBD1 (5 bases). Germline V CDR1 and CDR2: LGHDT, YNNKEL (reference sequence). V was trimmed by 1 base and J by 7 bases, leaving 14 bases between them. The CDR3 runs to 15 residues.

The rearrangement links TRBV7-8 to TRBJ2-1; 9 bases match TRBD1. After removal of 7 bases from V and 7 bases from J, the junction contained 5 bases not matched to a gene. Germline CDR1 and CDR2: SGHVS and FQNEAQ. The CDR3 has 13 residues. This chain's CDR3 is CASTGQGTNEQFF. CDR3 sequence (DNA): TGTGCCAGCACCGGACAGGGGACGAATGAGCAGTTCTTC.

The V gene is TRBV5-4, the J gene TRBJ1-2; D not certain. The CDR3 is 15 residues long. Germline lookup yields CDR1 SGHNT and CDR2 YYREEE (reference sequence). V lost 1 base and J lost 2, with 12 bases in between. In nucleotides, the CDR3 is TGTGCCAGCAGCTTGTTCATCCGGGAGAACTATGGCTACACCTTC. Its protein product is CASSLFIRENYGYTF.

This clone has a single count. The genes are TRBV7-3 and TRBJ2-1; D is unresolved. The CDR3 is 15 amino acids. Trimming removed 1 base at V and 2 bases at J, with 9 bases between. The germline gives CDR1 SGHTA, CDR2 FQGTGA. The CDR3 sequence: CASSLSDNTYNEQFF. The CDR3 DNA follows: TGTGCCAGCAGCTTAAGTGACAACACCTACAATGAGCAGTTCTTC.

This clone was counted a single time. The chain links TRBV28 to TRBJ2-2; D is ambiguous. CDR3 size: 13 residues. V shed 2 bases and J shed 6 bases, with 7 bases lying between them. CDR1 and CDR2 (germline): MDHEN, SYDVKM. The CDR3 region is CASSLHVAGELFF. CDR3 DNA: TGTGCCAGCAGTTTACACGTAGCCGGGGAGCTGTTTTTT.

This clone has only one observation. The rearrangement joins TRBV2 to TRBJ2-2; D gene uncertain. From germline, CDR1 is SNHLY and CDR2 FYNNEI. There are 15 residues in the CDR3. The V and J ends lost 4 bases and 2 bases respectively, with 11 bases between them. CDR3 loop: CASSGRQRNTGELFF. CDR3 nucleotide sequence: TGTGCCAGCAGTGGGCGGCAGAGAAACACCGGGGAGCTGTTTTTT.

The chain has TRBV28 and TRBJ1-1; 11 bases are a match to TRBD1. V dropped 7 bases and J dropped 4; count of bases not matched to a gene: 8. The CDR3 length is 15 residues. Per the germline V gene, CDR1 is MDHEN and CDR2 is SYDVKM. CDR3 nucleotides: TGTGCCAGCACTTCAGGGGGGACAGGGGGCACTGAAGCTTTCTTT. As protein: CASTSGGTGGTEAFF.

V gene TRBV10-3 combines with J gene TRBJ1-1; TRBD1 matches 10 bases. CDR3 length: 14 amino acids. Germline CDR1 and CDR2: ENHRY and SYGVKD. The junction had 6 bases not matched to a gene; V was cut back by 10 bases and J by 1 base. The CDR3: CASGTGVRNTEAFF. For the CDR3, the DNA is TGTGCCAGCGGGACAGGGGTCAGGAACACTGAAGCTTTCTTT.

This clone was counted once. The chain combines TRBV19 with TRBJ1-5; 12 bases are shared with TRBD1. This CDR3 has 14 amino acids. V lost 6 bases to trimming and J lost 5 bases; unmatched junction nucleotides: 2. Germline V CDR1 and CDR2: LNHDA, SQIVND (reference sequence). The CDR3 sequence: CASRGTGGYQPQHF. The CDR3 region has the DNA TGTGCCAGTAGAGGGACAGGGGGCTATCAGCCCCAGCATTTT.

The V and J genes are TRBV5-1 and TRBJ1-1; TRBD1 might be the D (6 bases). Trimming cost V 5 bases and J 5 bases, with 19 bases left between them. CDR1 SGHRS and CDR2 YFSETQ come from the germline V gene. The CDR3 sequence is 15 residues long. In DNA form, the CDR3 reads TGCGCCAGCAGATTAACGACAGGCGGAACGACTGAAGCTTTCTTT. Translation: CASRLTTGGTTEAFF.

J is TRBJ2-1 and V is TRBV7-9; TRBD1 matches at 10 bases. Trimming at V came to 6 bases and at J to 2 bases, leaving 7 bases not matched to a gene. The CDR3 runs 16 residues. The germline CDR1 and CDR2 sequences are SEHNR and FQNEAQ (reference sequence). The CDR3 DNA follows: TGTGCCAGCAGTCAGAGACAGGGGGCAACCTACAATGAGCAGTTCTTC. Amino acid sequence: CASSQRQGATYNEQFF.

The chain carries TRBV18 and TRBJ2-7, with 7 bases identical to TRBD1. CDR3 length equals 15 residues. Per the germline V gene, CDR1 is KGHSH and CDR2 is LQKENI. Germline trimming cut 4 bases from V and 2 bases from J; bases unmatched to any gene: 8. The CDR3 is CASSQTEGQAYEQYF. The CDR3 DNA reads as TGTGCCAGCTCACAGACCGAAGGACAGGCCTACGAGCAGTACTTC.

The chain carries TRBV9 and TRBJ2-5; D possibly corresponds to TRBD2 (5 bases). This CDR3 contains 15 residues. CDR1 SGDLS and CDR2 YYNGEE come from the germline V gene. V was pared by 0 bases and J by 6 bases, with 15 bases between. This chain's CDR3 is CASSVDGSGTKTQYF. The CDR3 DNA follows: TGTGCCAGCAGCGTAGATGGGAGTGGCACGAAGACCCAGTACTTC.

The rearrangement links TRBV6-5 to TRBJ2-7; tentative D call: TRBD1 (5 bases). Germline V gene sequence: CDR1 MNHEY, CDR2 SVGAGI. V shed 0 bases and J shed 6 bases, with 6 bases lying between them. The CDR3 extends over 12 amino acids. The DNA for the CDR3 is TGTGCCAGCAGTTACTCAAGGGGCGAGCAGTACTTC. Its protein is CASSYSRGEQYF.

In nucleotides, the CDR3 is TGTGCCATCACCCACTCCGGGACAGGGGCCTACAATGAGCAGTTCTTC. Residues: CAITHSGTGAYNEQFF. The chain combines TRBV10-3 with TRBJ2-1, with 10 positions matching TRBD1. CDR3 size: 16 residues. Germline V gene lookup returns CDR1 ENHRY and CDR2 SYGVKD. The J segment lost 2 bases and the V segment lost 7 bases, leaving 8 bases of the junction unmatched.

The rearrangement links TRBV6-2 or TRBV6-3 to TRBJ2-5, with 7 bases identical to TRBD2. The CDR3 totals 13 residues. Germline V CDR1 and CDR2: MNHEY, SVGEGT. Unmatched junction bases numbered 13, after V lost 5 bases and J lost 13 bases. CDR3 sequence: CASSRDEGGRWYF. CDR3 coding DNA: TGTGCCAGCAGTAGGGACGAGGGAGGGCGATGGTACTTC.

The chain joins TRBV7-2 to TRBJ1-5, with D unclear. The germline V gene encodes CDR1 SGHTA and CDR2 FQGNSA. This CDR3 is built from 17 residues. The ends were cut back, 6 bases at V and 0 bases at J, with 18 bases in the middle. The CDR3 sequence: CASSQNSIQNSNQPQHF. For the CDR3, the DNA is TGTGCCAGCAGTCAAAACAGCATCCAAAATAGCAATCAGCCCCAGCATTTT. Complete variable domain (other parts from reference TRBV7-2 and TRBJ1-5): GAGVSQSPSNKVTEKGKDVELRCDPISGHTALYWYRQSLGQGLEFLIYFQGNSAPDKSGLPSDRFSAERTGGSVSTLTIQRTQQEDSAVYLCASSQNSIQNSNQPQHFGDGTRLSIL.

The CDR3 region has the DNA TGTGCCAGCAGCGGAGCGGGAGAAGAGACCCAGTACTTC. Translating it yields CASSGAGEETQYF. The rearrangement joins TRBV5-4 to TRBJ2-5, with 8 bases that match TRBD2. V dropped 4 bases and J dropped 3; count of bases not matched to a gene: 2. This CDR3 spans 13 amino acids. Per germline, CDR1 SGHNT and CDR2 YYREEE (reference sequence).

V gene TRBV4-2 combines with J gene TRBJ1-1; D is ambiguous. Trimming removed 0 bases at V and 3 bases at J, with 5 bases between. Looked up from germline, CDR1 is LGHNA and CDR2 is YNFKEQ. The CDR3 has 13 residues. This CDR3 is CASSQDSYTEAFF. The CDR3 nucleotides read TGTGCCAGCAGCCAAGATAGTTACACTGAAGCTTTCTTT.

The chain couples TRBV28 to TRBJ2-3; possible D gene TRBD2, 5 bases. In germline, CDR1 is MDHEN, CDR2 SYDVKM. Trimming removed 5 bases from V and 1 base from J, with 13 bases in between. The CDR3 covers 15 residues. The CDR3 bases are TGTGCCAGCAGTCTGGACTCTATTGGCACAGATACGCAGTATTTT. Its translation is CASSLDSIGTDTQYF.